This T cell receptor beta chain was sequenced in a study of blood T cell repertoires in COVID-19. Germline V CDR1 and CDR2: MNHEY, SVGAGI. The trim removed 5 bases at V and 2 bases at J, leaving 3 bases unmatched. The CDR3 runs to 14 residues. Only in-frame clones appear in the TCRdb table, and some are missing; sequencing was by immunoSEQ multiplex PCR. The sample has approximately 390,000 clones; around 90% are singletons. This receptor was taken from a man in his late teens or twenties with active or convalescent COVID-19. The material sequenced was peripheral blood. The chain combines TRBV6-5 with TRBJ1-3; 7 bases agree with TRBD1. CDR3 sequence (DNA): TGTGCCAGCAGTCCTACAGGGGCTGGAAACACCATATATTTT. As protein: CASSPTGAGNTIYF.